The subject of this entry is one TCR beta chain. Its antigen is still unknown. Primers for the PCR totalled 60 Vbeta and 13 Jbeta. Assay used: immunoSEQ multiplex PCR; TCRdb lists only in-frame clones, some missing. The table shows 95,000 to 150,000 clones, with 65% to 90% occurring only once. The germline V gene encodes CDR1 MNHEY and CDR2 SVGAGI. The CDR3 loop spans 16 amino acids. After removal of 4 bases from V and 8 bases from J, the junction contained 11 bases not matched to a gene. The data stem from a study of cytomegalovirus exposure and HLA in healthy donors. Regarding donors, all were healthy bone marrow donors. General study points: The authors confirmed in vitro that three CMV-associated chains were specific for CMV antigens. When presence/absence was analysed, sequencing depth was taken to be roughly uniform across donors. As was reported, the classifier diagnosed cytomegalovirus status with high specificity and sensitivity.

The rearrangement joins TRBV6-5 to TRBJ1-2; 12 nucleotides agree with TRBD1. Sequencing input: PBMCs. This receptor was obtained from a man aged 25 to 40 in good health and CMV-seronegative. The CDR3 DNA reads TGTGCCAGCAGTTTTTTTCCGGGACAGGGGGCGGGAGGCTACACCTTC. Its protein product is CASSFFPGQGAGGYTF.